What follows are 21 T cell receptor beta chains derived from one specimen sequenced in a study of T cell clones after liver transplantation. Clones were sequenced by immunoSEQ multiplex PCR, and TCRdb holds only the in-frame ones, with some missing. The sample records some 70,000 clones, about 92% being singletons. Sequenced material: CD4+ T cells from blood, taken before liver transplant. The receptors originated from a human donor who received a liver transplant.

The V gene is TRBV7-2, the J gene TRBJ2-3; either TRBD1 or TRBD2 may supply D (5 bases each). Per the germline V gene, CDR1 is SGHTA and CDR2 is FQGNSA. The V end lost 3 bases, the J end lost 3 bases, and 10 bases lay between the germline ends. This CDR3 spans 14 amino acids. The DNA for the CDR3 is TGTGCCAGCAGCTTTGGGACGGTGACAGATACGCAGTATTTT. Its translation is CASSFGTVTDTQYF.

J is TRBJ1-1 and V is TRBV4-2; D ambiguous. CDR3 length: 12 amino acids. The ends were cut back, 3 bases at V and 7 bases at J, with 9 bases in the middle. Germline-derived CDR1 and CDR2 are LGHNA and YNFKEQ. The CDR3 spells CASSQSSFEAFF. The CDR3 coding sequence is TGTGCCAGCAGCCAGTCGTCGTTTGAAGCTTTCTTT.

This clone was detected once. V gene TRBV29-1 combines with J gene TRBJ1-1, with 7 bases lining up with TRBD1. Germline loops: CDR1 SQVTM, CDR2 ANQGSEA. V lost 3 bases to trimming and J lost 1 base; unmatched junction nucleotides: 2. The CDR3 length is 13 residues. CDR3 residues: CSVEGQWNTEAFF. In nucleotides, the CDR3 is TGCAGCGTTGAGGGACAGTGGAACACTGAAGCTTTCTTT. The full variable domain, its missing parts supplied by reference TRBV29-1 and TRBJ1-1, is SAVISQKPSRDICQRGTSLTIQCQVDSQVTMMFWYRQQPGQSLTLIATANQGSEATYESGFVIDKFPISRPNLTFSTLTVSNMSPEDSSIYLCSVEGQWNTEAFFGQGTRLTVV.

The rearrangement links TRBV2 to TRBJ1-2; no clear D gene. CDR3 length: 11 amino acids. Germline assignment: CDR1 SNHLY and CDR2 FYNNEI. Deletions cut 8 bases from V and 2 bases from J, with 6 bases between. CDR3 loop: CASSSNYGYTF. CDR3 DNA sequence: TGTGCCAGCTCTTCGAACTATGGCTACACCTTC.

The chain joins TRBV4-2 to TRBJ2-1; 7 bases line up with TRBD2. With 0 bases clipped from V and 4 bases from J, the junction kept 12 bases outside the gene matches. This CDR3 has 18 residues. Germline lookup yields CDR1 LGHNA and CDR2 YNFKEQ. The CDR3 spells CASSQDPEAGDGYNEQFF. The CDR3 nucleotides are TGTGCCAGCAGCCAAGATCCGGAGGCGGGAGACGGGTACAATGAGCAGTTCTTC.

The CDR3 sequence is CASSFTGNRNTEAFF. DNA of the CDR3: TGTGCCAGCAGCTTTACAGGGAACAGGAACACTGAAGCTTTCTTT. The V call is TRBV7-9, the J call TRBJ1-1, with D perhaps TRBD1 (6 bases). Germline CDR1 and CDR2: SEHNR and FQNEAQ (reference sequence). The CDR3 totals 15 residues. V was trimmed by 3 bases and J by 1 base, leaving 12 bases between them.

CDR3 nucleotide sequence: TGTGCCACCAGCTTCCCTGCTAGCGGGAGGGCCCTCGGGAACACCGGGGAGCTGTTTTTT. Translating gives CATSFPASGRALGNTGELFF. This chain links TRBV15 with TRBJ2-2; 12 bases map to TRBD2. CDR1 is LNHNV, CDR2 YYDKDF, per germline (reference sequence). V was pared by 5 bases and J by 1 base, with 14 bases of the junction left unmatched. The CDR3 has 20 amino acids.

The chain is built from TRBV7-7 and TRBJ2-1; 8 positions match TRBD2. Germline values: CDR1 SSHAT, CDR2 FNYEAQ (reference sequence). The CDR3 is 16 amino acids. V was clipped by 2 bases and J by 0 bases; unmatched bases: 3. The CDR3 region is CASSLTGGSSYNEQFF. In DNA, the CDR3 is TGTGCCAGCAGCTTAACGGGGGGGAGCTCCTACAATGAGCAGTTCTTC.

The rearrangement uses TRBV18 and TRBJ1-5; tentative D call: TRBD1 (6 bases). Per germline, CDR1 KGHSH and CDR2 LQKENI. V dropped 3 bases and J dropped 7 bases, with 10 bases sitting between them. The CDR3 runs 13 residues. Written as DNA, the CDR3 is TGTGCCAGCTCACCGAATGGACAGCAGCCCCAGCATTTT. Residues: CASSPNGQQPQHF.

CDR3 region: CASSRPGQGGDGYTF. As DNA, the CDR3 is TGTGCCAGTAGTAGGCCGGGACAGGGGGGAGATGGCTACACCTTC. The V gene is TRBV19, the J gene TRBJ1-2, with TRBD1 identical over 11 bases. The CDR3 is 15 amino acids. Germline CDR1 LNHDA, CDR2 SQIVND (reference sequence). Unmatched junction bases numbered 7, after V lost 4 bases and J lost 6 bases.

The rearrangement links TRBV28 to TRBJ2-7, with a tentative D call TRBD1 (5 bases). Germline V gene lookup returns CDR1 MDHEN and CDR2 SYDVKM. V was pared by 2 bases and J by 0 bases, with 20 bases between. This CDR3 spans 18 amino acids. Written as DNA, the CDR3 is TGTGCCAGCAGTTTACTGGCCCCTGGACACCCGAGCTCCTACGAGCAGTACTTC. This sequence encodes CASSLLAPGHPSSYEQYF.

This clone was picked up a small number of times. For the CDR3, the DNA is TGTGCCAGCAGCTTACAGGGGGCGCGCGGCTACACCTTC. This translates into CASSLQGARGYTF. The chain joins TRBV6-5 to TRBJ1-2, with TRBD1 matching over 9 bases. Germline loops: CDR1 MNHEY, CDR2 SVGAGI. The CDR3 length is 13 residues. V was pared by 6 bases and J by 8 bases, with 7 bases of the junction left unmatched.

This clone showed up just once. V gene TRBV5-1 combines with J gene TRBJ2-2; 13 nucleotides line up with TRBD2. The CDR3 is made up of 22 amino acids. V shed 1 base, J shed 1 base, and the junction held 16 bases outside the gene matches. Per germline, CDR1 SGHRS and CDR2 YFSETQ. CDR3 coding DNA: TGCGCCAGCAGCTTGTACCCTAAACCCCAAGGGACTAGCGGGGTGAACACCGGGGAGCTGTTTTTT. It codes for CASSLYPKPQGTSGVNTGELFF.

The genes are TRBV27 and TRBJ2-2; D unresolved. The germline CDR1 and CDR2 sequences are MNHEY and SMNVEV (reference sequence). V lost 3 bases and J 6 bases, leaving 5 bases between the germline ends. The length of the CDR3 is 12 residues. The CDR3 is CASSFRAGELFF. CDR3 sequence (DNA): TGTGCCAGCAGTTTTCGAGCCGGGGAGCTGTTTTTT.

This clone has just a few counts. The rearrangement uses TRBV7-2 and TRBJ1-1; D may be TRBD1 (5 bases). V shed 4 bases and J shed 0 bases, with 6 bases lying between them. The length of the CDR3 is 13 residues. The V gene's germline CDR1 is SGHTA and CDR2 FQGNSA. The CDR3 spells CASSSRVNTEAFF. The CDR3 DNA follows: TGTGCCAGCAGCTCCAGGGTGAACACTGAAGCTTTCTTT.

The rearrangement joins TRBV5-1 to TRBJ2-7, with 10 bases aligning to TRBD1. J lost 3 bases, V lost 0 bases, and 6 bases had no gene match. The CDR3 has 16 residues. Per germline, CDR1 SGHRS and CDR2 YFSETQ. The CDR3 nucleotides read TGCGCCAGCAGCTTGGCCATTGACAGGGGGCGCTACGAGCAGTACTTC. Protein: CASSLAIDRGRYEQYF.

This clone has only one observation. CDR3 sequence: CASSFTLSSSGNTIYF. The CDR3 coding sequence is TGTGCCAGCAGCTTTACTCTCTCCAGCTCTGGAAACACCATATATTTT. The genes are TRBV7-2 and TRBJ1-3, with D hard to call. Germline loops: CDR1 SGHTA, CDR2 FQGNSA. The CDR3 length is 16 residues. Trimming took 3 bases from V and 0 from J, leaving 12 bases between them.

The CDR3 here is CASSKMGWITEEEKLFF. Written as DNA, the CDR3 is TGTGCCAGTAGTAAGATGGGGTGGATAACGGAGGAAGAAAAACTGTTTTTT. This rearrangement joins TRBV19 to TRBJ1-4; D gene unclear. V dropped 4 bases and J dropped 8 bases, with 23 bases sitting between them. CDR3 size: 17 residues. Germline V gene data show CDR1 as LNHDA and CDR2 as SQIVND (reference sequence).

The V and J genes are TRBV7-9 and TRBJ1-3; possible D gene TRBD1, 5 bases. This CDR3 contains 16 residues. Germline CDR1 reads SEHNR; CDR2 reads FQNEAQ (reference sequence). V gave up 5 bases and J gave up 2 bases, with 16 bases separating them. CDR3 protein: CASSLPGSRPGNTIYF. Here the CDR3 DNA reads TGTGCCAGCAGCCTTCCAGGGTCCAGACCTGGAAACACCATATATTTT.

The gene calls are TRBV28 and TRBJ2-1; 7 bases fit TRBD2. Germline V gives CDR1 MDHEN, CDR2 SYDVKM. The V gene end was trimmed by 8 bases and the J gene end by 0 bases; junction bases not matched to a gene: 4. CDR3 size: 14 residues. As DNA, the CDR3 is TGTGCCAGCTACGGGACTAACTCCTACAATGAGCAGTTCTTC. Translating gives CASYGTNSYNEQFF.

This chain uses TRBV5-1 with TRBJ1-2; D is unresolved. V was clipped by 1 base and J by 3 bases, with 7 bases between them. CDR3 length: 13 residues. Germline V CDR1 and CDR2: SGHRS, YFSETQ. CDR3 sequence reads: CASSLSADYGYTF. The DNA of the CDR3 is TGCGCCAGCAGCTTGTCTGCCGACTATGGCTACACCTTC.